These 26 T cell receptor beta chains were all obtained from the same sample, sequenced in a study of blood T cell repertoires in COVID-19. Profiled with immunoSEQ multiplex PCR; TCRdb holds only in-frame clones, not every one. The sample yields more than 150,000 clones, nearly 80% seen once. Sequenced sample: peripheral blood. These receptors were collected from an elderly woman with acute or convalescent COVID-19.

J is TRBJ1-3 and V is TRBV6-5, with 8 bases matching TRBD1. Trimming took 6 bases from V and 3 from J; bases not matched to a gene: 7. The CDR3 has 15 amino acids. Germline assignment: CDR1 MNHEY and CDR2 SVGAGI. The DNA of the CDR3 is TGTGCCAGCAGCCCCGGGACAGGCCATGGAAACACCATATATTTT. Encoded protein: CASSPGTGHGNTIYF.

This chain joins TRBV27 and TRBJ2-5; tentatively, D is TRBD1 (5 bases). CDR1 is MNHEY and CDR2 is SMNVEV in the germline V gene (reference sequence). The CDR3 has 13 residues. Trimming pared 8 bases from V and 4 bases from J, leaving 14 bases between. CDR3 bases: TGTGCCAGCGCCTGGACAAAGGGAGAGACCCAGTACTTC. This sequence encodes CASAWTKGETQYF.

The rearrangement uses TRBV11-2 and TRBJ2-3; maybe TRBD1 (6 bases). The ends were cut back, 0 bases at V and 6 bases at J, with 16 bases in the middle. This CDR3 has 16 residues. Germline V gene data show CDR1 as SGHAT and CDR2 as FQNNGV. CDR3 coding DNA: TGTGCCAGCAGCTTAGATGGGGGCGGGCGAGGGGATACGCAGTATTTT. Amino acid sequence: CASSLDGGGRGDTQYF.

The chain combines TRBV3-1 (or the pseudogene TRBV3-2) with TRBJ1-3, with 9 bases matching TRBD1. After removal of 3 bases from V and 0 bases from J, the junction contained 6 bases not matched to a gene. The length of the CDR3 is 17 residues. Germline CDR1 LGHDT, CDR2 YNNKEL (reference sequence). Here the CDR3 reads CASSQGQGYRSGNTIYF. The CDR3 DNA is TGTGCCAGCAGCCAGGGACAGGGTTACCGCTCTGGAAACACCATATATTTT.

The CDR3 region is CASSSDIDYGYTF. The CDR3 bases are TGTGCCAGCAGTTCCGACATCGACTATGGCTACACCTTC. The chain combines TRBV25-1 with TRBJ1-2, with D unclear. Per the germline V gene, CDR1 is MGHDK and CDR2 is SYGVNS. The CDR3 length is 13 residues. Trimming took off 5 bases at V and 3 bases at J, with 10 bases between the two ends.

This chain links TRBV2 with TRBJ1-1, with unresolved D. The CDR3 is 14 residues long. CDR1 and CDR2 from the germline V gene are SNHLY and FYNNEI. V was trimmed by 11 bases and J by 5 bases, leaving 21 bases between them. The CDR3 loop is CALEAASARTEAFF. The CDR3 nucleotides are TGTGCCCTCGAGGCCGCGTCGGCAAGGACTGAAGCTTTCTTT.

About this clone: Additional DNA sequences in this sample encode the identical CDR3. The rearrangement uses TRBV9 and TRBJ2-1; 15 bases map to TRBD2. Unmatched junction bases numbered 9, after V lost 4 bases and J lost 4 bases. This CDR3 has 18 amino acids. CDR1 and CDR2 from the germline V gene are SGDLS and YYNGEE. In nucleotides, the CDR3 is TGTGCCAGCAGCATCGGACTAGCGGGAGGGAGGGGTTACAATGAGCAGTTCTTC. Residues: CASSIGLAGGRGYNEQFF.

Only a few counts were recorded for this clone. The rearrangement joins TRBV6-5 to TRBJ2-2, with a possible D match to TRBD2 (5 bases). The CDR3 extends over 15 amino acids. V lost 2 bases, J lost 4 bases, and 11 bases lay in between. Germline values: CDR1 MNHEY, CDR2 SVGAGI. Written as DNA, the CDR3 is TGTGCCAGCAGTTACAAGCCTCGGGGCACCGGGGAGCTGTTTTTT. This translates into CASSYKPRGTGELFF.

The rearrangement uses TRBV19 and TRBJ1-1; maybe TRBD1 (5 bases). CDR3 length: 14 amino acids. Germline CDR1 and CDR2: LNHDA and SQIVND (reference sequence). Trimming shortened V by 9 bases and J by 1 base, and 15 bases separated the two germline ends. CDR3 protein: CASNILGQNTEAFF. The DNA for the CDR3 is TGTGCCAGCAATATCCTAGGACAGAACACTGAAGCTTTCTTT.

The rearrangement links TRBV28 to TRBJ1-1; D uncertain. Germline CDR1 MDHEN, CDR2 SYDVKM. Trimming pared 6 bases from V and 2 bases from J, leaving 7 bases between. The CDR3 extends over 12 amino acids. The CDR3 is CASREINTEAFF. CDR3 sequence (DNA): TGTGCCAGCAGAGAGATAAACACTGAAGCTTTCTTT.

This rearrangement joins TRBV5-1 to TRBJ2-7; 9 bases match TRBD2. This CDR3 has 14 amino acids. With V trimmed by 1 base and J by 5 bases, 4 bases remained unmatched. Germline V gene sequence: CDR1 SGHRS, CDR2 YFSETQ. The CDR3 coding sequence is TGCGCCAGCAGCTTGTTTGCTAGCGGGGACGAGCAGTACTTC. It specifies CASSLFASGDEQYF. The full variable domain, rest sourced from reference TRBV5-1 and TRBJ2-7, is KAGVTQTPRYLIKTRGQQVTLSCSPISGHRSVSWYQQTPGQGLQFLFEYFSETQRNKGNFPGRFSGRQFSNSRSEMNVSTLELGDSALYLCASSLFASGDEQYFGPGTRLTVT.

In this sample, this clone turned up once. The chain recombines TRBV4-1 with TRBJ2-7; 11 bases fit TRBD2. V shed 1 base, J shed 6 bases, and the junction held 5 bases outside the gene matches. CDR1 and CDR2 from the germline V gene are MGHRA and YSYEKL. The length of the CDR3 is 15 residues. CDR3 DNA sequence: TGCGCCAGCAGCCAAGCCACCGGGACTAGCGGCGAGCAGTACTTC. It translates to CASSQATGTSGEQYF.

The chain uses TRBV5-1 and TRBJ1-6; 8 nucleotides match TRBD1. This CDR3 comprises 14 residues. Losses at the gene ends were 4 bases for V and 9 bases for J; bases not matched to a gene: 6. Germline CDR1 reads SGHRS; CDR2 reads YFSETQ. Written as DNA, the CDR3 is TGCGCCAGCAGCCTGGGACAGGCGGGTTCACCCCTCCACTTT. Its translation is CASSLGQAGSPLHF.

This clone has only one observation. The CDR3 loop reads CASSPQSAGGIYEQYF. In nucleotides, the CDR3 is TGTGCCAGCTCACCACAGTCTGCGGGGGGAATCTACGAGCAGTACTTC. The chain links TRBV18 to TRBJ2-7; 8 bases match TRBD2. This CDR3 is 16 amino acids long. Germline CDR1 and CDR2: KGHSH and LQKENI. Trimming took 1 base from V and 3 from J; bases not matched to a gene: 8. Drawing the rest from reference TRBV18 and TRBJ2-7, the complete variable domain is NAGVMQNPRHLVRRRGQEARLRCSPMKGHSHVYWYRQLPEEGLKFMVYLQKENIIDESGMPKERFSAEFPKEGPSILRIQQVVRGDSAAYFCASSPQSAGGIYEQYFGPGTRLTVT.

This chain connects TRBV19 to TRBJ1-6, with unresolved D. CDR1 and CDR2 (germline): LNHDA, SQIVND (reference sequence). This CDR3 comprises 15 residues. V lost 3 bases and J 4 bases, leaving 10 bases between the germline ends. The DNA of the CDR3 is TGTGCCAGTAGTATCTCCGCGTCGTATAATTCACCCCTCCACTTT. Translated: CASSISASYNSPLHF.

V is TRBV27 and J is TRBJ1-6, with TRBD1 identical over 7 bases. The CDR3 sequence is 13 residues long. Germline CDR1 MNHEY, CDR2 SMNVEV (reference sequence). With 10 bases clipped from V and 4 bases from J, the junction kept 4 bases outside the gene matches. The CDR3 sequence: CATGTEYNSPLHF. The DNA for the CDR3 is TGTGCCACCGGGACAGAGTATAATTCACCCCTCCACTTT.

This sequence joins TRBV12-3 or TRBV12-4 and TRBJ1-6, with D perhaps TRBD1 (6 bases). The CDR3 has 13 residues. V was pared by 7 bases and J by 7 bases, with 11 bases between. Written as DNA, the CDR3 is TGTGCCAGCATAACAGGGTCGAATTCACCCCTCCACTTT. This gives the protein CASITGSNSPLHF.

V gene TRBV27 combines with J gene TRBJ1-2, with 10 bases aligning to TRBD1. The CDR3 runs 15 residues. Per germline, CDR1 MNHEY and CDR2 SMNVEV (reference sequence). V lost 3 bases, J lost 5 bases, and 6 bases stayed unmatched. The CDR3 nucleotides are TGTGCCAGCAGTTTTTCGGACAGGGGGTTTTATGGCTACACCTTC. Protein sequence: CASSFSDRGFYGYTF.

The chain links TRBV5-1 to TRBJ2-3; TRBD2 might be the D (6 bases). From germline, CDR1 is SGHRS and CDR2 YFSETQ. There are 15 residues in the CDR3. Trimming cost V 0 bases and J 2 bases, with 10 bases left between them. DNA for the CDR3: TGCGCCAGCAGCTTGGGTGGCGGGACCACAGATACGCAGTATTTT. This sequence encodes CASSLGGGTTDTQYF.

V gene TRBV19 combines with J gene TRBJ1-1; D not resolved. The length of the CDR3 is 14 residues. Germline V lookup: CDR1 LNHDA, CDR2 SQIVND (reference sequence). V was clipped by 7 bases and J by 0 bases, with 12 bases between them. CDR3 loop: CASTVSSLNTEAFF. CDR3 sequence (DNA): TGTGCCAGTACGGTCAGTAGCCTGAACACTGAAGCTTTCTTT.

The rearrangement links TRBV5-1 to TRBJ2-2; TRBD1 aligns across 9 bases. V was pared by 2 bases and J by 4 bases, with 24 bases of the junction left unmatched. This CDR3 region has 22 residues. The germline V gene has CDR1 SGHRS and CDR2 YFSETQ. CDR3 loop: CASSFDWARGQGTRRVTGELFF. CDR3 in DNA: TGCGCCAGCAGCTTCGATTGGGCCCGAGGACAGGGGACGCGACGTGTCACCGGGGAGCTGTTTTTT.

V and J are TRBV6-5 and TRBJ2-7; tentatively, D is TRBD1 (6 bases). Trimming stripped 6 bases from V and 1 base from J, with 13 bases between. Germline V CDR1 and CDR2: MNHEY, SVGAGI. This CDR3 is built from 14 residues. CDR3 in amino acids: CASRTTGRSYEQYF. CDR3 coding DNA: TGTGCCAGCAGAACGACAGGACGATCCTACGAGCAGTACTTC.

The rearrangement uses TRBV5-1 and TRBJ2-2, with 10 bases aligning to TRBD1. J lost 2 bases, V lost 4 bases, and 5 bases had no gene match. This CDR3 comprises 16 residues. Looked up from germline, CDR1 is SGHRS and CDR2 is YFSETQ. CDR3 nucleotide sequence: TGCGCCAGCAGCGGGACAGGGGTTATCAACACCGGGGAGCTGTTTTTT. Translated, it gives CASSGTGVINTGELFF.

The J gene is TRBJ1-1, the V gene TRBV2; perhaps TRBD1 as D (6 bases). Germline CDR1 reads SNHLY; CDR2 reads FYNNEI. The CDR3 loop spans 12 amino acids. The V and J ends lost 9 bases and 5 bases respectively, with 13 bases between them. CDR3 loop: CASNRDPTEAFF. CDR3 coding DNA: TGTGCCAGTAACAGGGACCCGACTGAAGCTTTCTTT.

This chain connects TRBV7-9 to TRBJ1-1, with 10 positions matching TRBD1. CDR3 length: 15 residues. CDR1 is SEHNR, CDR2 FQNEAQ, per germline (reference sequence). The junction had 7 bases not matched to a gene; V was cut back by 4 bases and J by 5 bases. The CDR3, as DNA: TGTGCCAGCAGCTCTGACCGGGACAGGGGAACTGAAGCTTTCTTT. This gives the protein CASSSDRDRGTEAFF.

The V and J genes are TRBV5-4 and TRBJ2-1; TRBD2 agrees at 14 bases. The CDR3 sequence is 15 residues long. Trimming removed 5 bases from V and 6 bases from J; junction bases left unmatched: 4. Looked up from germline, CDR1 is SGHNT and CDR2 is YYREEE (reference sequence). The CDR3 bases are TGTGCCAGCAGTTCCGGACTAGCGGGGGGCAATGAGCAGTTCTTC. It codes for CASSSGLAGGNEQFF.